This TCR beta chain was observed in a study of T cells in severe cutaneous drug reactions. Study overall: Enrollment required a probable or definite RegiSCAR diagnosis of SJS/TEN or DRESS. Collected from acute- or recovery-stage patients: blister fluids/cells and PBMC.

The germline gives CDR1 DFQATT, CDR2 SNEGSKA (reference sequence). This CDR3 has 14 residues. The donors had carbamazepine-induced Stevens-Johnson syndrome or toxic epidermal necrolysis. The iRepertoire multiplex PCR system with TCR subtype-specific primers built both bulk and single-cell libraries. TCRdb re-called the multiplex PCR reads; every CDR3 protein appears as one record, without DNA. The sample includes a few thousand distinct CDR3 sequences. The chain couples TRBV20-1 to TRBJ2-7. This TCR was sampled from a human donor with Stevens-Johnson syndrome, a severe cutaneous drug reaction. Sequencing was carried out using PBMCs. CDR3 in amino acids: CSARTGPVAYEQYF.